This TCR beta chain was identified in a study of T cell repertoires in cytomegalovirus infection. About the study: Signatures in public TCR beta sequences pointed to both CMV infection and matching HLA type. Whole-study results and caveats: The study found HLA-C-restricted CMV-specific TCR beta clonotypes dominating the ex vivo response. People with CMV and the relevant HLA were identified by cumulative public TCR beta family frequency.

TCRdb independently ran MiXCR on the reads; one entry per CDR3 protein. This table has under 850,000 distinct CDR3 sequences, 35% appearing once. The length of the CDR3 is 14 residues. V was clipped by 11 bases and J by 2 bases, with 17 bases between them. Germline CDR1 SNHLY, CDR2 FYNNEI. This clonotype was observed a handful of times. Its antigen is not identified. The V call is TRBV2, the J call TRBJ2-3, with D possibly matching TRBD2 (6 bases). This clonotype was sampled from a human donor in good health (CMV status not recorded). Some clones in this sample may be carry-over from other donors' samples. The sequenced sample was PBMCs. CDR3 sequence reads: CASRGRGFTDTQYF. The CDR3 nucleotides read TGTGCCTCGAGAGGTCGGGGGTTCACAGATACGCAGTATTTT.